This TCR beta chain was captured in a study of cytomegalovirus exposure and HLA in healthy donors. The ends were cut back, 6 bases at V and 5 bases at J, with 19 bases in the middle. This CDR3 is built from 15 residues. Germline values: CDR1 MNHNY, CDR2 SVGAGI (reference sequence). This table comes from immunoSEQ multiplex PCR, and its TCRdb copy is limited to in-frame clones, with some not included. Of roughly 70,000 clones in the sample, over 85% were seen once. The sequencing input was PBMCs. The chain joins TRBV6-6 to TRBJ2-5, with D possibly TRBD2 on 5 matching bases. The receptor was derived from a man between 18 and 35 years old in good health and CMV-seropositive. CDR3 sequence (DNA): TGTGCCAGCAGCTCCCGGACCGGGCGCGGGGAGACCCAGTACTTC. Protein: CASSSRTGRGETQYF.